This TCR beta chain was retrieved from a study of response to subunit inactivated influenza vaccine. The V gene lost 6 bases and the J gene lost 3 bases, with 21 bases spanning the gap. Germline CDR1 reads ENHRY; CDR2 reads SYGVKD. This CDR3 contains 16 residues. In regard to this clonotype: Its cognate antigen is unknown.

Study-wide findings and caveats: It was suggested by the authors that few new T cells are recruited by each seasonal influenza vaccination.

TCRdb reprocessed the RT-PCR reads with MiXCR, giving one entry per CDR3 protein. The sample comprises roughly 780,000 distinct CDR3 sequences, 15% to 20% of which are singletons, and under 13% rests with the top ten. The TCR was taken from a man between 45 and 60 years old who received an inactivated influenza vaccine. The chain couples TRBV10-3 to TRBJ2-7; tentatively, D is TRBD1 (6 bases). Sequences were derived from PBMCs from blood, sampled about 5 days after vaccination. The CDR3 region has the DNA TGTGCCATCAGCCCACAGGGCCGGAATACCGACTACGAGCAGTACTTC. Translated, it gives CAISPQGRNTDYEQYF.